Listed below are T cell receptor beta chains from one sample, sequenced in a study of vaccination effects on CD4 cells after COVID-19. No antigen has been assigned to these receptors. Assay used: immunoSEQ multiplex PCR; TCRdb lists only in-frame clones, some missing. The sample consists of approximately 74,000 clones, 60% to 75% of them appearing once. The material was CD4+ T cells from PBMCs cultured with HCoV-NL63 spike peptides, obtained before COVID-19 vaccination. These TCRs come from a human donor who received a COVID-19 vaccine. The CDR3 runs from the conserved cysteine through the conserved F or W. A D gene is named only where the DNA matches it firmly. The size entry is marked missing in some rows and otherwise reads once, few, many or a size class.

v_gene	j_gene	d_gene	abundance	CDR3nt	CDR3aa
TRBV19	TRBJ1-1	TRBD1	few	TGTGCCAGTAGGAGACAGGGAAACACTGAAGCTTTCTTT	CASRRQGNTEAFF
TRBV6-2/TRBV6-3	TRBJ1-4	TRBD1	-	TGTGCCAGCAGCCTCCAGGGGGCACGGATCGTTAGTGAAAAACTGTTTTTT	CASSLQGARIVSEKLFF
TRBV21-1	TRBJ2-6	-	-	TGTGCCAGCAGCAAAGGACGGGCGCGCCGATCTGGGGCCAACGTCCTGACTTTC	CASSKGRARRSGANVLTF
TRBV14	TRBJ1-2	-	few	TGTGCCAGCAGCCCAGGGCGGTATGGCTACACCTTC	CASSPGRYGYTF
TRBV10-3	TRBJ2-1	TRBD1	-	TGTGCCATCAGTGAACCGGGACAGGGGGAAGAGGGTGAGCAGTTCTTC	CAISEPGQGEEGEQFF
TRBV3-1/TRBV3-2	TRBJ2-3	TRBD1	once	TGTGCCAGCAGCCCCGGGACAGGGAAAGATACGCAGTATTTT	CASSPGTGKDTQYF
TRBV5-1	TRBJ1-3	-	-	TGCGCCAGCAGCTTGGGGGTACCTTACTCTGGAAACACCATATATTTT	CASSLGVPYSGNTIYF
TRBV9	TRBJ1-2	-	-	TGTGCCAGCAGCACTACAAACTATGGCTACACCTTC	CASSTTNYGYTF
TRBV24-1	TRBJ2-5	TRBD1	-	TGTGCCACCAGTGATTTTGGGGCACAGGGGGCCGAGACCCAGTACTTC	CATSDFGAQGAETQYF
TRBV6-1	TRBJ1-1	-	-	TGTGCCAGCAGTGAAAGAGGGTCCCTTTACACTGAAGCTTTCTTT	CASSERGSLYTEAFF
TRBV5-1	TRBJ2-1	TRBD1	few	TGCGCCAGCAGCTGGGGGGGACAGGGTACCGGTGAGCAGTTCTTC	CASSWGGQGTGEQFF
TRBV18	TRBJ2-2	-	few	TGTGCCAGCTCACTTTTATTGACAGGGAACACCGGGGAGCTGTTTTTT	CASSLLLTGNTGELFF
TRBV3-1/TRBV3-2	TRBJ2-5	-	few	TGTGCCAGCAGCCAAGATCGGGACAACCAAGAGACCCAGTACTTC	CASSQDRDNQETQYF
TRBV2	TRBJ1-1	-	-	TGTGCCAGCAGTGCATCGTCAGTGAACACTGAAGCTTTCTTT	CASSASSVNTEAFF
TRBV28	TRBJ1-1	-	few	TGTGCCAGCAGAGGAGGGCAGATGAACACTGAAGCTTTCTTT	CASRGGQMNTEAFF
TRBV6-5	TRBJ1-4	TRBD1	-	TGTGCCAGCTCAGGACAGGATGCAACTAATGAAAAACTGTTTTTT	CASSGQDATNEKLFF
TRBV5-1	TRBJ2-5	-	-	TGCGCCAGCAGCCCCGGGGGCCAGAATCAACAGACCCAGTACTTC	CASSPGGQNQQTQYF
TRBV2	TRBJ1-1	TRBD1	-	TGTGCCAGCAGGCTAACAGGGGGCAGCAGGACTGAAGCTTTCTTT	CASRLTGGSRTEAFF
TRBV28	TRBJ1-1	-	few	TGTGCCAGCAGTTTGGAGGGGCTACGTGAAGCTTTCTTT	CASSLEGLREAFF
TRBV24-1	TRBJ2-1	TRBD2	-	TGTGCCACCAGTGATTTGAGCGGGGGGGCTACGGGTGAGCAGTTCTTC	CATSDLSGGATGEQFF
TRBV5-1	TRBJ1-4	TRBD1	-	TGCGCCAGCAGCCCGAAACAGGGGCCCACTAATGAAAAACTGTTTTTT	CASSPKQGPTNEKLFF
TRBV18	TRBJ1-5	-	-	TGTGCCAGCTCACCTGGGAATCAGCCCCAGCATTTT	CASSPGNQPQHF
TRBV19	TRBJ2-1	-	once	TGTGCCAGTAGTCCTCGAAGGAACAATGAGCAGTTCTTC	CASSPRRNNEQFF
TRBV3-1/TRBV3-2	TRBJ1-1	-	few	TGTGCCAGCAGCCAACTGAGGGATCGGGTGAACACTGAAGCTTTCTTT	CASSQLRDRVNTEAFF
TRBV24-1	TRBJ2-2	-	few	TGTGCCACCAGTGATTTAAAGACTACCGGGGAGCTGTTTTTT	CATSDLKTTGELFF
TRBV29-1	TRBJ1-2	TRBD1	few	TGCAGCGTTGAAGGACAGGGGGTCTCCGGCTACACCTTC	CSVEGQGVSGYTF
TRBV18	TRBJ2-5	-	-	TGTGCCAGCTCACCCGGGCGAGGGCGGGAGACCCAGTACTTC	CASSPGRGRETQYF
TRBV5-1	TRBJ1-3	-	-	TGCGCCAGCAGCTTGGCGGGGCCAAGAAACACCATATATTTT	CASSLAGPRNTIYF
TRBV11-2	TRBJ2-2	-	-	TGTGCCAGCAGCTTAGGAGGGGTTAACACCGGGGAGCTGTTTTTT	CASSLGGVNTGELFF
TRBV21-1	TRBJ2-1	-	-	TGTGCCAGCAGCCAGGGGACTAGCGGGGGGGGGCGTCTGAACAATGAGCAGTTCTTC	CASSQGTSGGGRLNNEQFF
TRBV19	TRBJ1-2	TRBD1	-	TGTGCCAGTAGGGACAGGGGGAAAAACTATGGCTACACCTTC	CASRDRGKNYGYTF